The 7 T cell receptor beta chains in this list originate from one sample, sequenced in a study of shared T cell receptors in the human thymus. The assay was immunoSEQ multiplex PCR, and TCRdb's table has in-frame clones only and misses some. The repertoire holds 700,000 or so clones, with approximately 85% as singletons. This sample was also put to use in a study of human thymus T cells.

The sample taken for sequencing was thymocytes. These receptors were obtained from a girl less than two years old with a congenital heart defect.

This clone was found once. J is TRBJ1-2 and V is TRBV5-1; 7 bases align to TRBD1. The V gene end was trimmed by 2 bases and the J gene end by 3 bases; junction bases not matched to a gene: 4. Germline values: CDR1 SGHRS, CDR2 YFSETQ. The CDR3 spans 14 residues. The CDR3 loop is CASSLGGADYGYTF. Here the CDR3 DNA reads TGCGCCAGCAGCTTAGGGGGCGCCGACTATGGCTACACCTTC. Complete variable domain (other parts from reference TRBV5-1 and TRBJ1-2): KAGVTQTPRYLIKTRGQQVTLSCSPISGHRSVSWYQQTPGQGLQFLFEYFSETQRNKGNFPGRFSGRQFSNSRSEMNVSTLELGDSALYLCASSLGGADYGYTFGSGTRLTVV.

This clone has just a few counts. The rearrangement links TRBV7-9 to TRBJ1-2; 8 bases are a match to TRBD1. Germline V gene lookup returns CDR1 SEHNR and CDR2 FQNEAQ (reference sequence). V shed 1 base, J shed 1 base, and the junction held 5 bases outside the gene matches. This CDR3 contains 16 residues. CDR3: CASSLGQGAFNYGYTF. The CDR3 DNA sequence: TGTGCCAGCAGCTTAGGGCAGGGGGCGTTTAACTATGGCTACACCTTC.

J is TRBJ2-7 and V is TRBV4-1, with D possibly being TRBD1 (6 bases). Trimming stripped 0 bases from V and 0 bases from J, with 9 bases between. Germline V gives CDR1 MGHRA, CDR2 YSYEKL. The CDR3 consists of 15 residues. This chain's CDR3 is CASSQEQGTSYEQYF. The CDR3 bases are TGCGCCAGCAGCCAAGAGCAGGGGACCTCCTACGAGCAGTACTTC.

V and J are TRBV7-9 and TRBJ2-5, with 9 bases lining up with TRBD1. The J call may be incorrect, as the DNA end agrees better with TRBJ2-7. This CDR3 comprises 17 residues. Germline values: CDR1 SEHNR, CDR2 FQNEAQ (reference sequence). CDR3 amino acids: CASSLGFLRDRVSEQYF. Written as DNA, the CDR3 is TGTGCCAGCAGCTTAGGCTTCTTGAGGGACAGGGTTAGCGAGCAGTACTTC.

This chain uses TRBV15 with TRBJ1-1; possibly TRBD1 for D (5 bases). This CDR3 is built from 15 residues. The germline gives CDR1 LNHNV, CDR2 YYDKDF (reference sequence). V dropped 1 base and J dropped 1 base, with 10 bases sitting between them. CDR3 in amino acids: CATSRVRGENTEAFF. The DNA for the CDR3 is TGTGCCACCAGCAGAGTCCGGGGGGAGAACACTGAAGCTTTCTTT.

CDR3 sequence: CASTSGCHTQYF. In nucleotides, the CDR3 is TGTGCCAGCACTAGCGGCTGCCATACGCAGTATTTT. The chain uses TRBV6-1 and TRBJ2-3; 7 positions match TRBD2. V shed 7 bases, J shed 7 bases, and the junction held 5 bases outside the gene matches. Germline V gives CDR1 MNHNS, CDR2 SASEGT. This CDR3 has 12 residues.

CDR3 sequence: CASNKSQGAGYGYTF. The CDR3 DNA sequence: TGTGCCAGCAACAAATCACAGGGGGCGGGCTATGGCTACACCTTC. V gene TRBV19 combines with J gene TRBJ1-2; 9 bases align to TRBD1. There are 15 residues in the CDR3. Germline CDR1 LNHDA, CDR2 SQIVND (reference sequence). V was clipped by 9 bases and J by 4 bases; unmatched bases: 12.